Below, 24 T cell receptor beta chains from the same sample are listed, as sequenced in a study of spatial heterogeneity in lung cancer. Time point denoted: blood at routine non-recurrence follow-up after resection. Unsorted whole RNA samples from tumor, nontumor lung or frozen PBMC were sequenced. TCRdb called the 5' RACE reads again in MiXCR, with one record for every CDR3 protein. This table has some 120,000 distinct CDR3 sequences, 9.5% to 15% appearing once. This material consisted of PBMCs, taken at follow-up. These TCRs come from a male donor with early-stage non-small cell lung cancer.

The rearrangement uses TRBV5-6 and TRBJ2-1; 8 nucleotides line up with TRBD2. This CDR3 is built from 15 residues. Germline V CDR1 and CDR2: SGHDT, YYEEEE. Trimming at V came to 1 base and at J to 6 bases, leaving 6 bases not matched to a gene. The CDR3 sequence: CASSLPLAGRNEQFF. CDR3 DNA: TGTGCCAGCAGCTTGCCGCTAGCGGGTCGCAATGAGCAGTTCTTC.

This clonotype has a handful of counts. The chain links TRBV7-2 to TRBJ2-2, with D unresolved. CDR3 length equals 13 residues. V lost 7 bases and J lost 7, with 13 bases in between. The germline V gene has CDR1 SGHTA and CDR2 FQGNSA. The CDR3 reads CASTLGSNGELFF. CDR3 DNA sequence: TGTGCCAGCACTCTCGGAAGTAACGGGGAGCTGTTTTTT. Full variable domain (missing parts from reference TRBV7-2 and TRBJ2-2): GAGVSQSPSNKVTEKGKDVELRCDPISGHTALYWYRQSLGQGLEFLIYFQGNSAPDKSGLPSDRFSAERTGGSVSTLTIQRTQQEDSAVYLCASTLGSNGELFFGEGSRLTVL.

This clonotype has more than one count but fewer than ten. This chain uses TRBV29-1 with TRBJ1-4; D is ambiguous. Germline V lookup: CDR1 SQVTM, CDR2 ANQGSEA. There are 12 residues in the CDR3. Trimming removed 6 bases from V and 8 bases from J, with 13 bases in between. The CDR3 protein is CSVRTHAEKLFF. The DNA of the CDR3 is TGCAGCGTAAGAACTCACGCGGAAAAACTGTTTTTT.

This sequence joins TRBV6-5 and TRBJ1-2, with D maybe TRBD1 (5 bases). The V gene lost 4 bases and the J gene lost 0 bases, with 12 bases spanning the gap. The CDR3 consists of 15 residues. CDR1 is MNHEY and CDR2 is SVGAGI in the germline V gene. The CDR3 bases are TGTGCCAGCAGTTCCCGGGACGGAGCTAACTATGGCTACACCTTC. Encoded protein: CASSSRDGANYGYTF.

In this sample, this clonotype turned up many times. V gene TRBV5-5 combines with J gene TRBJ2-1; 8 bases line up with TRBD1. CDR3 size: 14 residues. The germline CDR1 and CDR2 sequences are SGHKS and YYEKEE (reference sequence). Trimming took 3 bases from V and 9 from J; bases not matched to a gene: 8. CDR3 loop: CASSSGTGTAEQFF. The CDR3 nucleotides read TGTGCCAGCAGCTCCGGGACAGGTACCGCTGAGCAGTTCTTC.

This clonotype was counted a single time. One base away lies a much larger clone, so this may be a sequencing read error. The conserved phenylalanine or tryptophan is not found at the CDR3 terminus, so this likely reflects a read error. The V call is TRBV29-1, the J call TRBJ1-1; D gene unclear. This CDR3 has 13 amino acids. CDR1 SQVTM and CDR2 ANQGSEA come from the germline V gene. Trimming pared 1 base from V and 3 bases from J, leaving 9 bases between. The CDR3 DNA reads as TGCAGCGTTGAAGGTTGGGCAGACACTGAAGCTTTCCTT. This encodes CSVEGWADTEAFL.

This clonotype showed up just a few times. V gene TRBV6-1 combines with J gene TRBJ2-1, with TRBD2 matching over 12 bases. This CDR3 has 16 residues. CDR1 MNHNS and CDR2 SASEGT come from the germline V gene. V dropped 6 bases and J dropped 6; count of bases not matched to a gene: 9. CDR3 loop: CASRFTSGGPVNEQFF. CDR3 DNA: TGTGCCAGCAGGTTTACTAGCGGGGGGCCGGTCAATGAGCAGTTCTTC.

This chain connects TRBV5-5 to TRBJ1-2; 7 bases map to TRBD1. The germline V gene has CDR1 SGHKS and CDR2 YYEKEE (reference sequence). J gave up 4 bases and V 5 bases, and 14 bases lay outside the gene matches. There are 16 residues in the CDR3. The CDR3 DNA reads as TGTGCCAGCAGACCTCCGGGACAGACTAACATCTATGGCTACACCTTC. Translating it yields CASRPPGQTNIYGYTF.

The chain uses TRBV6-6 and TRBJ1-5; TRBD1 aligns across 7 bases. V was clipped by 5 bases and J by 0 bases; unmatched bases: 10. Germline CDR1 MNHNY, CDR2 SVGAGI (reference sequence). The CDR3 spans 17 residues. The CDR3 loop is CASSRNPTGTSNQPQHF. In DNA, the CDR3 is TGTGCCAGCAGTCGCAATCCGACAGGGACTAGCAATCAGCCCCAGCATTTT.

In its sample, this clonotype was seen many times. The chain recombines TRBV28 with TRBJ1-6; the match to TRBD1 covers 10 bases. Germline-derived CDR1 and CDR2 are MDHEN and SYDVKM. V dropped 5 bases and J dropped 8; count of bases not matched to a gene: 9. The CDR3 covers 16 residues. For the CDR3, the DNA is TGTGCCAGCAGTCTATCGACAGGGGGCTTGTATTCACCCCTCCACTTT. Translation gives CASSLSTGGLYSPLHF.

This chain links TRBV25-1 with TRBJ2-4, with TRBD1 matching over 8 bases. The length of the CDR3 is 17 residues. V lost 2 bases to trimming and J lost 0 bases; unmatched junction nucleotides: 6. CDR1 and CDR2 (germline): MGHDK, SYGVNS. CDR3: CASSEHGTGLAKNIQYF. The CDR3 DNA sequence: TGTGCCAGCAGTGAACATGGGACAGGATTAGCCAAAAACATTCAGTACTTC.

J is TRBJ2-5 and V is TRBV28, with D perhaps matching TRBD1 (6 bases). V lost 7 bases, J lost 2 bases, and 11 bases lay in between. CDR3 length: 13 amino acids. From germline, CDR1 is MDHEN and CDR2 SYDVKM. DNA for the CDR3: TGTGCCAGCAAAGGACAGCTACAAGAGACCCAGTACTTC. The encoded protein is CASKGQLQETQYF.

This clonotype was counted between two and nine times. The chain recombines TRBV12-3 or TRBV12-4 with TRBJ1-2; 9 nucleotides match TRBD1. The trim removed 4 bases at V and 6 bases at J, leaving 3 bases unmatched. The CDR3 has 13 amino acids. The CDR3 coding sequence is TGTGCCAGCAGTTGGGACAGGGAGAATGGCTACACCTTC. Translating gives CASSWDRENGYTF.

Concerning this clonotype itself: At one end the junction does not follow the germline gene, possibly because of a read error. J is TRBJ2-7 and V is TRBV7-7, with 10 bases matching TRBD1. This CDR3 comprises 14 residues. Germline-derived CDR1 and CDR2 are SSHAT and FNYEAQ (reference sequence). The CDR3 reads CASSKGQGFDEQYF. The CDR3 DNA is TGTGCTAGCAGCAAGGGACAGGGGTTTGACGAGCAGTACTTC.

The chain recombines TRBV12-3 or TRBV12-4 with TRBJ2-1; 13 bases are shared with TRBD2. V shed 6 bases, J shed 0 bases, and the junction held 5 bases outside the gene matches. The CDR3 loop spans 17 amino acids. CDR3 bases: TGTGCCAGCAGGAGGGGGACTAGCGGGGTCTCCTACAATGAGCAGTTCTTC. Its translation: CASRRGTSGVSYNEQFF.

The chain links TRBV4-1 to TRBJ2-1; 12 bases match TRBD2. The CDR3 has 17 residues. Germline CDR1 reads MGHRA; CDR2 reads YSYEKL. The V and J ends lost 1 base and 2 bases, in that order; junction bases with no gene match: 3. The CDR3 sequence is CASSQGLAGGAYNEQFF. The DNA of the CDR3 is TGCGCCAGCAGCCAAGGCCTAGCGGGGGGGGCCTACAATGAGCAGTTCTTC.

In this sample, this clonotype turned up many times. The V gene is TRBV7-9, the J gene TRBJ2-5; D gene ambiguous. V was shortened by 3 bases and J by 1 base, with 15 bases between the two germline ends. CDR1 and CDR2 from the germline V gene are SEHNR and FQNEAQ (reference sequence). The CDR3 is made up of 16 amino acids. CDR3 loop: CASSFGKIPLQETQYF. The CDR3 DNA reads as TGTGCCAGCAGCTTTGGAAAGATTCCACTCCAAGAGACCCAGTACTTC.

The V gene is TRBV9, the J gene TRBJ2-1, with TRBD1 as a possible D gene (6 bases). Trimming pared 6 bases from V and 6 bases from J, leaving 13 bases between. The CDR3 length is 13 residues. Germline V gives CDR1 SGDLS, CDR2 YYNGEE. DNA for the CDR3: TGTGCCAGCAACTCAGGGACAACCAATGAGCAGTTCTTC. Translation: CASNSGTTNEQFF.

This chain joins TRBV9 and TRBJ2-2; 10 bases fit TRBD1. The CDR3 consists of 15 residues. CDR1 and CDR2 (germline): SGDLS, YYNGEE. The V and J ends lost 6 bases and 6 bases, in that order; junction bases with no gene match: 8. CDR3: CASTPRQGAAGELFF. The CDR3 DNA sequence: TGTGCCAGCACACCCCGACAGGGGGCCGCCGGGGAGCTGTTTTTT.

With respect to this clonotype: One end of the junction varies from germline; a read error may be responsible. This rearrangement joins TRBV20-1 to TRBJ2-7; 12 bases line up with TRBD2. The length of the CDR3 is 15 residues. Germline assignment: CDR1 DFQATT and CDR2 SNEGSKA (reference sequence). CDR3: CSAVRLAGASHEQYF. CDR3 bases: TGCAGTGCTGTTAGACTAGCGGGGGCCTCCCACGAGCAGTACTTC.

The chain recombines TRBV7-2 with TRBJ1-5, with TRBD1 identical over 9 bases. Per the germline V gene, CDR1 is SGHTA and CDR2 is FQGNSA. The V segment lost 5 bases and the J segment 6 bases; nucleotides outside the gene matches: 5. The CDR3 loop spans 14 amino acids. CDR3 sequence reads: CASSAHRGRQPQHF. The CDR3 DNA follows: TGTGCCAGCAGCGCCCACAGGGGGCGTCAGCCCCAGCATTTT.

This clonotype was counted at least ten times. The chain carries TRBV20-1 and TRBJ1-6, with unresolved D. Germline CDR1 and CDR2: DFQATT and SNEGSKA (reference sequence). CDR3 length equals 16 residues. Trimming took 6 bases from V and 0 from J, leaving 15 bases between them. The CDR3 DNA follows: TGCAGTGCCCCCCCTGAGGGCAGCTCCTATAATTCACCCCTCCACTTT. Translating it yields CSAPPEGSSYNSPLHF.

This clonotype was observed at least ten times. CDR3 residues: CASSVGQYGYTF. CDR3 DNA: TGTGCCAGCAGCGTAGGACAGTATGGCTACACCTTC. The rearrangement links TRBV9 to TRBJ1-2; TRBD1 might be the D (5 bases). The germline CDR1 and CDR2 sequences are SGDLS and YYNGEE. The V end lost 0 bases, the J end lost 5 bases, and 5 bases lay between the germline ends. The CDR3 covers 12 residues.

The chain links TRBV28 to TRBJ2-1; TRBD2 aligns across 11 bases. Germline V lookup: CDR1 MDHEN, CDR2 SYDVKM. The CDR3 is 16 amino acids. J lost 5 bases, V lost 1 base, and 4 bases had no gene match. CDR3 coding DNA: TGTGCCAGCAGTTTATATAGCGGGGGGGCACACAATGAGCAGTTCTTC. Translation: CASSLYSGGAHNEQFF.